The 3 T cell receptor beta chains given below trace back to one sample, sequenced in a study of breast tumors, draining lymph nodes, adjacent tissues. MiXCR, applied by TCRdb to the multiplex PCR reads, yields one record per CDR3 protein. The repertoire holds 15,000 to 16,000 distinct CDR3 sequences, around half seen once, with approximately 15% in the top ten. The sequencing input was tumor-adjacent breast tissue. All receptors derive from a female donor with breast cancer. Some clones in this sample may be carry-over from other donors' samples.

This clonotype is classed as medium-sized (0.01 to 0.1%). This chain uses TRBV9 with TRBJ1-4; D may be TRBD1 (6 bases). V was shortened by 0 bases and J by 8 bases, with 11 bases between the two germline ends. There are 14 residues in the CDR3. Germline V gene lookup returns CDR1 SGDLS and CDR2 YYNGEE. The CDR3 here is CASSVAGANEKLFF. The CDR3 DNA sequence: TGTGCCAGCAGCGTAGCAGGGGCCAACGAAAAACTGTTTTTT.

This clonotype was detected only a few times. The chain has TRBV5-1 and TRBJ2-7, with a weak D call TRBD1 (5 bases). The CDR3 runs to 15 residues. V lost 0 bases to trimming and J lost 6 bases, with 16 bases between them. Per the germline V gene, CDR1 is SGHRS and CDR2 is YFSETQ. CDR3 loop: CASSLGWGQLSEQYF. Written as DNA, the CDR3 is TGCGCCAGCAGCTTGGGTTGGGGCCAGCTTTCCGAGCAGTACTTC.

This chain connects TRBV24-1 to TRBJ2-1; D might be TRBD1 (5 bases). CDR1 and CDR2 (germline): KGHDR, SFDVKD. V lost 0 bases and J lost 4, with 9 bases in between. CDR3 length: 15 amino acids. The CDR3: CATSDLSGKYNEQFF. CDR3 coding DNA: TGTGCCACCAGTGATTTGTCAGGGAAGTACAATGAGCAGTTCTTC.